This is a list of T cell receptor beta chains from one sample in a study of CD8+CD57+ T cells in acquired aplastic anemia. One entry per CDR3 protein, called by TCRdb with MiXCR from the reads. The table shows more than 250,000 distinct CDR3 sequences, with around three fifths occurring only once. Source material: sorted CD4+, CD8+, or CD8+CD57+ T cells (not recorded which) from PBMCs. The receptors originated from a human donor with severe aplastic anemia or a healthy control (not recorded which). CDR3s leave out the opening cysteine and the closing phenylalanine or tryptophan. Size values are once, few and many counts, or a class for expanded clones, and some rows have none.

few TRBJ2-5 TRBV2 ASGGLAGEQETQY
- TRBJ2-1 TRBV2 ASSAGDSQF
many TRBJ1-5 TRBV7-8 ASSQRVDRQYSQPQH
- TRBJ2-7 TRBV2 ASRLIAGGGEQY
- TRBJ2-3 TRBV7-8 ASSLAVGGAQY
- TRBJ2-7 TRBV7-9 ASSLWEGVSFEQY
- TRBJ2-2 TRBV19 ASSTGTTNTGELF
many TRBJ2-2 TRBV9 ASSARAGGYTGELF
few TRBJ2-3 TRBV3-1 ASSQDWRGGSTDTQY
- TRBJ2-7 TRBV29-1 SVAQVWSEQY
- TRBJ2-5 TRBV12-3/TRBV12-4 ASSRPHAGTGLWQETQY
- TRBJ2-5 TRBV19 ASSIGQYDGETQY
many TRBJ2-5 TRBV4-2 ASSQVSATQETQY
- TRBJ2-1 TRBV25-1 ASSELTSGGYNEQF
- TRBJ1-6 TRBV13 ASSRAGSYNSPLH
- TRBJ1-5 TRBV20-1 SASPKSPGNQPQH
- TRBJ1-6 TRBV6-1 ASSYIGSSYNSPLH
few TRBJ1-3 TRBV24-1 GARFSSGNTIY
many TRBJ2-7 TRBV11-2 ASSPDTERAEY
many TRBJ1-1 TRBV5-1 ASSFKLGVNTEAF
many TRBJ1-2 TRBV5-8 ASSRDINNYGYT
- TRBJ2-7 TRBV20-1 SARDTYEQY
- TRBJ1-6 TRBV2 ASSLVDSYNSPLH
- TRBJ2-3 TRBV5-1 ASTAQGASADTQY
once TRBJ2-3 TRBV20-1 SAMPPAGTSGGSSTDTQY
- TRBJ1-6 TRBV7-3 ASSPRTGGSPLH
many TRBJ2-2 TRBV6-5 ASSSVGYTGELF
- TRBJ2-2 TRBV7-2 ASSQDSMNTGELF
many TRBJ1-1 TRBV5-6 ASSLGGYNTEAF
- TRBJ1-2 TRBV19 ASSIDRSSGRDGYT
many TRBJ2-7 TRBV28 ASSSPGLYEQY
- TRBJ1-5 TRBV20-1 SARESGHIYQPQH
many TRBJ2-2 TRBV5-1 ASKLRSGTLTVTGELF
- TRBJ2-2 TRBV7-6 ASSSNSGTNTGELF
many TRBJ2-2 TRBV20-1 SASSGGIVGELF